The rows below give T cell receptor beta chains drawn from one sample of a study of PD-1 blockade in mismatch repair-deficient tumors. Clones were read by immunoSEQ multiplex PCR, and TCRdb kept only the in-frame ones, dropping some. The sample shows around 120,000 clones, about 86% of them seen only once. Sequencing used peripheral blood, obtained 44 weeks after starting pembrolizumab. The source is an adult with mismatch repair-deficient cancer. CDR3s include the opening cysteine and the closing phenylalanine or tryptophan. D genes are given only for firm matches. A row's size may be missing; if present it is once, few, many or a size class.

abundance,j_gene,d_gene,v_gene,CDR3aa
-,TRBJ2-1,-,TRBV5-1,CASSLSGRREQFF
few,TRBJ1-2,-,TRBV19,CASSIGPSENHF
-,TRBJ1-2,-,TRBV13,CASRETGTDYGYTF
-,TRBJ2-1,TRBD2,TRBV5-1,CASSSGTSEYNEQFF
-,TRBJ2-3,-,TRBV20-1,CSARDSYTQYF
-,TRBJ1-1,TRBD1,TRBV2,CASRVSQGAKLIGDTEAFF
-,TRBJ2-2,TRBD2,TRBV27,CASSSSGSVTGELFF
-,TRBJ2-1,-,TRBV5-5,CASSLVGRVYGEQFF
few,TRBJ2-7,-,TRBV5-6,CASSLSASSYEQYF
-,TRBJ2-1,TRBD1,TRBV5-1,CASSYGTGPYDEQFF
-,TRBJ2-1,TRBD2,TRBV6-1,CASSRDPGLAIEQFF
-,TRBJ1-2,-,TRBV7-9,CASSFDGRNYGYTF
-,TRBJ1-3,-,TRBV21-1,CASSTTGKTGNTIYF
once,TRBJ2-7,-,TRBV2,CASSEWASDSYEQYF
few,TRBJ2-7,TRBD1,TRBV6-1,CASSDADRGEQYF
-,TRBJ2-7,-,TRBV5-1,CASSLVQGGSYEQYF
-,TRBJ2-5,-,TRBV27,CASSPRTQETQYF
-,TRBJ2-3,TRBD1,TRBV5-1,CASSRTGEGSTDTQYF
-,TRBJ2-7,TRBD2,TRBV5-4,CASSTLAGVSSEQYF
-,TRBJ1-2,-,TRBV27,CASRRFGGLGDYGYTF
-,TRBJ2-5,-,TRBV6-6,CASSYPGRKQETQYF
-,TRBJ2-7,-,TRBV7-8,CASSLAELVYEQYF
-,TRBJ1-1,-,TRBV2,CASSPWGVVNTEAFF
-,TRBJ1-1,-,TRBV27,CASSLQTAGEAFF
-,TRBJ2-3,-,TRBV6-5,CASRRTDTQYF
few,TRBJ2-7,TRBD1,TRBV4-1,CASSPTGQGRAYEQYF
-,TRBJ1-5,TRBD1,TRBV28,CASSSRQGSSLQPQHF
-,TRBJ2-7,-,TRBV2,CASLYSNRPHEQYF
-,TRBJ2-1,-,TRBV27,CASSVRTDYNEQFF
-,TRBJ2-1,TRBD2,TRBV6-1,CASSEGGSGRNEQFF
-,TRBJ1-2,-,TRBV9,CASSYSDTNYGYTF
-,TRBJ2-7,-,TRBV4-1,CASSQVDTSSYEQYF
few,TRBJ2-5,-,TRBV11-2,CASSWREVEETQYF
-,TRBJ1-2,-,TRBV6-6,CASSYPTDLARGYTF
-,TRBJ2-7,TRBD2,TRBV4-3,CASSQDSGLAGVEQYF
-,TRBJ2-6,TRBD1,TRBV18,CASADRAPSGANVLTF
once,TRBJ2-2,TRBD1,TRBV7-9,CASSSKDRGLGELFF